These 2 T cell receptor beta chains were sequenced from one sample in a study of cytomegalovirus exposure and HLA in healthy donors. PCR employed 60 Vbeta and 13 Jbeta primers. Using immunoSEQ multiplex PCR, the repertoire was profiled, and TCRdb retains in-frame clones only, with some absent. The repertoire consists of 150,000 to 160,000 clones, with 70% to 85% occurring once and the leading ten covering around 6.6%. Sequenced sample: PBMCs. All receptors come from a woman in her fifties or sixties in good health and CMV-seropositive.

This rearrangement joins TRBV7-3 to TRBJ2-6; a weak D match, TRBD2 (6 bases). The germline V and J ends were trimmed by 4 bases and 0 bases, with 13 bases remaining between them. Looked up from germline, CDR1 is SGHTA and CDR2 is FQGTGA. This CDR3 has 17 amino acids. In nucleotides, the CDR3 is TGTGCCAGCAGCTCTGGGGGGACCAGCTCTGGGGCCAACGTCCTGACTTTC. Translating it yields CASSSGGTSSGANVLTF.

The genes are TRBV30 and TRBJ2-7, with a tentative D call TRBD2 (6 bases). The V end lost 0 bases, the J end lost 4 bases, and 7 bases lay between the germline ends. CDR1 and CDR2 from the germline V gene are GTSNPN and SVGIG (reference sequence). The CDR3 has 12 amino acids. The CDR3 is CAWSVREYEQYF. The CDR3 region has the DNA TGTGCCTGGAGTGTTCGGGAGTACGAGCAGTACTTC.